These 9 T cell receptor beta chains came from one sample sequenced in a study of blood T cell repertoires in COVID-19. Here immunoSEQ multiplex PCR was the method, and the copy in TCRdb shows in-frame clones only, minus some. The sample lists fewer than 250,000 clones, roughly 86% seen once, with about 12% in the top ten. The specimen was peripheral blood. Receptors were obtained from a woman aged 40-49 years with acute or convalescent COVID-19.

The chain has TRBV7-9 and TRBJ2-2, with a tentative D call TRBD2 (5 bases). The CDR3 is made up of 15 amino acids. From germline, CDR1 is SEHNR and CDR2 FQNEAQ (reference sequence). Trimming pared 5 bases from V and 5 bases from J, leaving 15 bases between. CDR3: CASSPGFTGTGELFF. The CDR3 nucleotides are TGTGCCAGCAGCCCTGGTTTTACGGGGACCGGGGAGCTGTTTTTT.

The chain carries TRBV14 and TRBJ2-1; weak D call: TRBD2 (5 bases). The V gene's germline CDR1 is SGHDN and CDR2 FVKESK. Deletions cut 4 bases from V and 0 bases from J, with 13 bases between. The CDR3 sequence is 16 residues long. CDR3 loop: CASSPVSGSSYNEQFF. CDR3 DNA: TGTGCCAGCAGCCCCGTAAGCGGCAGCTCCTACAATGAGCAGTTCTTC.

V and J are TRBV15 and TRBJ1-6; 7 nucleotides agree with TRBD1. Germline CDR1 LNHNV, CDR2 YYDKDF (reference sequence). The V gene end was trimmed by 1 base and the J gene end by 14 bases; junction bases not matched to a gene: 17. The CDR3 extends over 17 amino acids. CDR3 protein: CATSRGGTEQGLEALHF. The DNA for the CDR3 is TGTGCCACCAGCAGAGGGGGTACGGAACAGGGGCTGGAGGCCCTCCACTTT.

The chain employs TRBV7-2 and TRBJ2-7; a possible D gene is TRBD1 (6 bases). The CDR3 is 15 amino acids. V lost 5 bases and J 6 bases, leaving 20 bases between the germline ends. In germline, CDR1 is SGHTA, CDR2 FQGNSA. The DNA for the CDR3 is TGTGCCAGCAGCCGTACAGGCACACAGGGCCTCGAGCAGTACTTC. Encoded protein: CASSRTGTQGLEQYF.

There are a few counts of this clone. The chain recombines TRBV9 with TRBJ1-6; D unclear. CDR3 length equals 13 residues. Germline CDR1 reads SGDLS; CDR2 reads YYNGEE. Trimming cost V 1 base and J 6 bases, with 5 bases left between them. The CDR3 nucleotides are TGTGCCAGCAGCGTACAGTCTAATTCACCCCTCCACTTT. Translation: CASSVQSNSPLHF.

The V gene is TRBV2, the J gene TRBJ2-3, with TRBD1 matching over 9 bases. J was trimmed by 2 bases and V by 6 bases; bases with no gene match: 9. This CDR3 comprises 16 residues. Per germline, CDR1 SNHLY and CDR2 FYNNEI. CDR3 amino acids: CASSPPGTGNTDTQYF. The CDR3 DNA follows: TGTGCCAGCAGCCCTCCGGGGACAGGGAACACAGATACGCAGTATTTT.

The chain combines TRBV6-2 or TRBV6-3 with TRBJ2-1, with 13 bases aligning to TRBD2. The length of the CDR3 is 15 residues. The germline V gene encodes CDR1 MNHEY and CDR2 SVGEGT. V gave up 5 bases and J gave up 7 bases; unmatched junction bases: 5. CDR3 sequence reads: CASSNQGLAGNEQFF. CDR3 bases: TGTGCCAGCAGTAACCAGGGACTAGCGGGGAATGAGCAGTTCTTC.

The gene calls are TRBV20-1 and TRBJ2-1; D call uncertain. Between the trimmed V and J ends, which lost 3 bases and 0 bases, there was a span of 9 bases. The germline CDR1 and CDR2 sequences are DFQATT and SNEGSKA (reference sequence). This CDR3 is built from 14 residues. The CDR3, as DNA: TGCAGTGCTAGTCCTGTGAGCTCCTACAATGAGCAGTTCTTC. It yields the protein CSASPVSSYNEQFF.

The chain recombines TRBV2 with TRBJ2-5; the match to TRBD1 covers 9 bases. The V segment lost 6 bases and the J segment 4 bases; nucleotides outside the gene matches: 15. The germline V gene encodes CDR1 SNHLY and CDR2 FYNNEI. The CDR3 extends over 17 amino acids. The CDR3: CASRPGQGRGSGETQYF. In DNA form, the CDR3 reads TGTGCCAGCAGACCCGGACAGGGGAGAGGGTCGGGAGAGACCCAGTACTTC.